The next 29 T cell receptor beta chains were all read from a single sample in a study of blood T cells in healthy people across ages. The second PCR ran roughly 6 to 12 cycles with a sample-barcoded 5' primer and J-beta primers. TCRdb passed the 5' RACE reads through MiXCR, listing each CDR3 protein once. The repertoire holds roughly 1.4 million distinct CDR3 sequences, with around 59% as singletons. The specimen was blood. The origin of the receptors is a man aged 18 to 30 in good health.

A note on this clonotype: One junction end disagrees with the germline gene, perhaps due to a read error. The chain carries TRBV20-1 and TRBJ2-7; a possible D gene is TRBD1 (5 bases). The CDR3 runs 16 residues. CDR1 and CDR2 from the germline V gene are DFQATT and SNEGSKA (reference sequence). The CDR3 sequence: CSARVLPQGGWYGQYF. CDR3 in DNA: TGCAGTGCTAGAGTTCTTCCCCAGGGTGGTTGGTACGGGCAGTACTTC.

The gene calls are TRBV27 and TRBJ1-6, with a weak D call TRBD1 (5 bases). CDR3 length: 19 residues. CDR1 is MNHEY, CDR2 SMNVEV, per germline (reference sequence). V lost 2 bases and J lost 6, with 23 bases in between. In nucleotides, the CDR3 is TGTGCCAGCAGTTTACTCGTGGTGGGGCCCGAGGTCCCTAATTCACCCCTCCACTTT. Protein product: CASSLLVVGPEVPNSPLHF.

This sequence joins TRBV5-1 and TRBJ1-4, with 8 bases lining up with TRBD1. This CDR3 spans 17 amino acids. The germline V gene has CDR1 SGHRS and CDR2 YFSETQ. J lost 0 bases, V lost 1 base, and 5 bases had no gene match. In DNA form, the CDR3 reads TGCGCCAGCAGCTTGAGGACAGGGAGTACAACTAATGAAAAACTGTTTTTT. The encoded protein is CASSLRTGSTTNEKLFF.

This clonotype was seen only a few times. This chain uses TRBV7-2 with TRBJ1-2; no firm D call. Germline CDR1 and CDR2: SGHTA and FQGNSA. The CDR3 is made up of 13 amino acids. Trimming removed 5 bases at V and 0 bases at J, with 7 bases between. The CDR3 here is CASSITPNYGYTF. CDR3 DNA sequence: TGTGCCAGCAGCATAACACCTAACTATGGCTACACCTTC.

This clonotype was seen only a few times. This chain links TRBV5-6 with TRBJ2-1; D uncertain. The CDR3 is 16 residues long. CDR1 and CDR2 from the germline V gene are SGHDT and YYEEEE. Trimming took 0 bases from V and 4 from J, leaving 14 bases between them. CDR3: CASSLALSLLYNEQFF. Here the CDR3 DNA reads TGTGCCAGCAGCTTGGCTCTTTCTCTCCTTTACAATGAGCAGTTCTTC.

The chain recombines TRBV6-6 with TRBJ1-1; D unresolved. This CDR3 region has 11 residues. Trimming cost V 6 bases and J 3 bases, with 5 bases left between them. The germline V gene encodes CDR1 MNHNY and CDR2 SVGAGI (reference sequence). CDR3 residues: CASRFDTEAFF. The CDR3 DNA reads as TGTGCCAGCAGATTTGACACTGAAGCTTTCTTT.

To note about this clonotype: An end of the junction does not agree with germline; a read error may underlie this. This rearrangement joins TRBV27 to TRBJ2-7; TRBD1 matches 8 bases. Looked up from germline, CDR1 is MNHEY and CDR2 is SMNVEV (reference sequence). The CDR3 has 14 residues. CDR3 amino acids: CASSLMTGAYGQYF. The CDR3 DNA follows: TGTGCCAGCAGTTTAATGACAGGGGCCTACGGGCAGTACTTC.

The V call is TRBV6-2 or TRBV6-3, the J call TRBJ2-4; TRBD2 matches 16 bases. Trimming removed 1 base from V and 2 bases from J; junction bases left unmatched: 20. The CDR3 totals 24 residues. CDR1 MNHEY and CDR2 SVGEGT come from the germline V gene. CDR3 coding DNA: TGTGCCAGCAGTTACTGGATCCTGGGCCATTCTCCGGGACTAGCGGGGGGGCCCAAAAACATTCAGTACTTC. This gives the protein CASSYWILGHSPGLAGGPKNIQYF.

The DNA of the CDR3 is TGTGCCAGCAACGGACGGAGCTCTGGGGCCAACGTCCTGACTTTC. Translating it yields CASNGRSSGANVLTF. The chain employs TRBV6-5 and TRBJ2-6; D not resolved. Trimming took off 7 bases at V and 0 bases at J, with 10 bases between the two ends. This CDR3 has 15 residues. The germline gives CDR1 MNHEY, CDR2 SVGAGI.

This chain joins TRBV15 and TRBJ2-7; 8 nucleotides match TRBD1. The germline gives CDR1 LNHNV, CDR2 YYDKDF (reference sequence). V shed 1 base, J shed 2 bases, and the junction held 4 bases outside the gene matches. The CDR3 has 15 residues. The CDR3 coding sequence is TGTGCCACCAGCAGAGTTATGGACAGGGCCTACGAGCAGTACTTC. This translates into CATSRVMDRAYEQYF.

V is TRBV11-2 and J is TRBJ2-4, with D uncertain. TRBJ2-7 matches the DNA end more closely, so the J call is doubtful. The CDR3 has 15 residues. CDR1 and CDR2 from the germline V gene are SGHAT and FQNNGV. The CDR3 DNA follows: TGTGCCAGCAGCTTAGGATCCCACAGCTACTACGAGCAGTACTTC. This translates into CASSLGSHSYYEQYF.

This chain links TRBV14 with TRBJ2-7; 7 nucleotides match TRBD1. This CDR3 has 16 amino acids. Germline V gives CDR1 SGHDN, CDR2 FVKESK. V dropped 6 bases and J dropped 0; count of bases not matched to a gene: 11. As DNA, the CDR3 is TGTGCCAGCAGTACTAGGGCTGGACAGGACTCCTACGAGCAGTACTTC. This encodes CASSTRAGQDSYEQYF.

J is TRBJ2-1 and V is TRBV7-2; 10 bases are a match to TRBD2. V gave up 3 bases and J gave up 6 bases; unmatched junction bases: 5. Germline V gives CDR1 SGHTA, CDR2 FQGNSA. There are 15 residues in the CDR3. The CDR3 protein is CASSFQAGGGNEQFF. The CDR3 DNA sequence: TGTGCCAGCAGCTTTCAAGCGGGGGGGGGCAATGAGCAGTTCTTC. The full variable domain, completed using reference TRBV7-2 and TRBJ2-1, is GAGVSQSPSNKVTEKGKDVELRCDPISGHTALYWYRQSLGQGLEFLIYFQGNSAPDKSGLPSDRFSAERTGGSVSTLTIQRTQQEDSAVYLCASSFQAGGGNEQFFGPGTRLTVL.

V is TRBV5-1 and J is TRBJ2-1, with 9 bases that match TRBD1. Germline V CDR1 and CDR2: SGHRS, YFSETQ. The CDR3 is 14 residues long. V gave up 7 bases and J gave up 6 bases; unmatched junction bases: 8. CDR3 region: CASSRDRAANEQFF. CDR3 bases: TGCGCCAGCTCCCGGGACAGGGCTGCCAATGAGCAGTTCTTC.

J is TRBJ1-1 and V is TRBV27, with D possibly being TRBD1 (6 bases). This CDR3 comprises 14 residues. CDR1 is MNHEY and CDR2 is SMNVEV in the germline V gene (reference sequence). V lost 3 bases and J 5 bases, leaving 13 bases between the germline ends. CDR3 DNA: TGTGCCAGCAGTTTTGGGGGGGGGACAACTGAAGCTTTCTTT. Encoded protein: CASSFGGGTTEAFF.

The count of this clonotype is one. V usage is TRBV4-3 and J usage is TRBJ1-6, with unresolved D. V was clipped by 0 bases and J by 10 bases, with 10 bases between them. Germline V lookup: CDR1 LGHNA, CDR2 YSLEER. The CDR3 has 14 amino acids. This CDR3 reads CASSQDRSVSPLHF. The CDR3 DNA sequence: TGCGCCAGCAGCCAAGATCGTTCGGTCTCACCCCTCCACTTT.

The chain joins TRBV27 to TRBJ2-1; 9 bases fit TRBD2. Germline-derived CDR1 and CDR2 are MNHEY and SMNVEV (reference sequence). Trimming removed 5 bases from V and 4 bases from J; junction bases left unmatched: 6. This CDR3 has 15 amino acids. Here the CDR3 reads CASSPSTSGYNEQFF. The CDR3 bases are TGTGCCAGCAGTCCCTCGACTAGCGGATACAATGAGCAGTTCTTC.

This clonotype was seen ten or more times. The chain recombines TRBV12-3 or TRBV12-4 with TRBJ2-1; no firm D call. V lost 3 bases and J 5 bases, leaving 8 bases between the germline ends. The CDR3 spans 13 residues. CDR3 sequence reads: CASSLGGHNEQFF. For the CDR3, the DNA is TGTGCCAGCAGTTTGGGCGGTCACAATGAGCAGTTCTTC.

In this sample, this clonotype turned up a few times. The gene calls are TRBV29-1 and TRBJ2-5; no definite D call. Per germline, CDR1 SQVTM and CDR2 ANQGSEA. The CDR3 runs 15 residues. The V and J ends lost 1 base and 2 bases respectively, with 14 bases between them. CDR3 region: CSVEGLGKGQETQYF. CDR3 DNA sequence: TGCAGCGTTGAAGGGTTGGGGAAGGGTCAAGAGACCCAGTACTTC.

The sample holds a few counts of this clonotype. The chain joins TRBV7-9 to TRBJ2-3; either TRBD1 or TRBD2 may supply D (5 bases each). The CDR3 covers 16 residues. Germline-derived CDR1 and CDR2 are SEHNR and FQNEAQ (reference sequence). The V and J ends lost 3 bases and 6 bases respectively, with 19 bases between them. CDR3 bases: TGTGCCAGCAGCTTTGATCAACTGGGAGAGGGGGATACGCAGTATTTT. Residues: CASSFDQLGEGDTQYF.

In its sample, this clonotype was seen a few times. For the CDR3, the DNA is TGTGCCAGCTCAGGTGCAGGACTCTATGGCTACACCTTC. Its protein product is CASSGAGLYGYTF. V and J are TRBV7-9 and TRBJ1-2; no clear D gene. The germline V and J ends were trimmed by 8 bases and 4 bases, with 14 bases remaining between them. This CDR3 region has 13 residues. Germline V gives CDR1 SEHNR, CDR2 FQNEAQ (reference sequence).

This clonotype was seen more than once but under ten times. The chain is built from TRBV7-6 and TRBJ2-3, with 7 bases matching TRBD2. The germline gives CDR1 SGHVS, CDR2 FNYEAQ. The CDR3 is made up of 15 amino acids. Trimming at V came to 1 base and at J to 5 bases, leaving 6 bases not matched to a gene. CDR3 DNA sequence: TGTGCCAGCAGCTTAGTGGCGGGAGCCAGAGATACGCAGTATTTT. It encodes CASSLVAGARDTQYF.

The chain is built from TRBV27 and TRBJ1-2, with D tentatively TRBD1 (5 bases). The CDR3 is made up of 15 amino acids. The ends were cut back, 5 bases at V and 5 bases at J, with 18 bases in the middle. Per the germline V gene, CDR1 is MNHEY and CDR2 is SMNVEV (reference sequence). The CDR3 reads CASSLRQPTQYGYTF. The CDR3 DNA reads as TGTGCCAGCAGTCTAAGACAGCCAACACAGTATGGCTACACCTTC.

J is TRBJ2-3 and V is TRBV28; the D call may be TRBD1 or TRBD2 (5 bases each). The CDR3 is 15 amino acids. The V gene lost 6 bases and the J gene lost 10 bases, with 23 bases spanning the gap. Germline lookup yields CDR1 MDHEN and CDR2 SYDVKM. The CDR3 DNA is TGTGCCAGCAGCCTTATGGTTGAGATGGGGACCGCGCAGTATTTT. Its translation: CASSLMVEMGTAQYF.

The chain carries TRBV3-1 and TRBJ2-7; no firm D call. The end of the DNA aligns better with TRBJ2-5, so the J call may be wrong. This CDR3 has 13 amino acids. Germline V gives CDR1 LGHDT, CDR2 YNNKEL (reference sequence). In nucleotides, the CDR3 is TGTGCCAGCAGCCATCTGGGATCAGAGACCCAGTACTTC. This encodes CASSHLGSETQYF.

Here the CDR3 DNA reads TGCAGTGCTAAACAGACAGGGCTCTCCTACGAGCAGTACTTC. It codes for CSAKQTGLSYEQYF. The V gene is TRBV20-1, the J gene TRBJ2-7; 7 bases match TRBD1. With 4 bases clipped from V and 0 bases from J, the junction kept 6 bases outside the gene matches. Germline V gene sequence: CDR1 DFQATT, CDR2 SNEGSKA (reference sequence). This CDR3 contains 14 residues.

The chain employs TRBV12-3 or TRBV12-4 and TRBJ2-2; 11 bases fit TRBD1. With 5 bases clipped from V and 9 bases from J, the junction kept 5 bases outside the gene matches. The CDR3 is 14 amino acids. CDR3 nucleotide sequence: TGTGCCAGCAGTGTAGGACAGGGGGCCCGGGAGCTGTTTTTT. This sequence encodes CASSVGQGARELFF.

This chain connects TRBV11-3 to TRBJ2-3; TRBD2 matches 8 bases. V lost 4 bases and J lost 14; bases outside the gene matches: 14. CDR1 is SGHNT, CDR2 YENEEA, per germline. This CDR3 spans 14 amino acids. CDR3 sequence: CASSSRGPTSEVYF. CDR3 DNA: TGTGCCAGCAGCTCCAGGGGTCCGACTAGCGAGGTGTATTTT. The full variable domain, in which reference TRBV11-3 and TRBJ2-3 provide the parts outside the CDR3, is EAGVVQSPRYKIIEKKQPVAFWCNPISGHNTLYWYLQNLGQGPELLIRYENEEAVDDSQLPKDRFSAERLKGVDSTLKIQPAELGDSAVYLCASSSRGPTSEVYFGPGTRLTVL.

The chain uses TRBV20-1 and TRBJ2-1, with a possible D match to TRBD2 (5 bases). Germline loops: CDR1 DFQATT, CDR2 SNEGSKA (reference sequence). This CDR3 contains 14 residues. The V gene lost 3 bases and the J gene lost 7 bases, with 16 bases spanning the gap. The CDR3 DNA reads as TGCAGTGCTAGTCCCCGGGAATTAGCGAATGAGCAGTTCTTC. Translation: CSASPRELANEQFF.